The clone carrying this T cell receptor beta chain was recorded once. In the original analysis: Estimation of nucleated cell counts relied on the amplification of reference gene primers. The repertoire was sequenced with immunoSEQ multiplex PCR; TCRdb's copy has only in-frame clones and lacks some. V and J calls plus clone size are reproduced from that table; the DNA served to infer D and trimming. The repertoire holds about 250,000 clones, with around 83% as singletons. This entry comes from a study of blood T cell repertoires in COVID-19. Study-wide background: PBMCs, B-cell-depleted T cells, or T cells provided the cDNA or gDNA that made up the material.

Germline loops: CDR1 SNHLY, CDR2 FYNNEI. The CDR3 spans 12 residues. The ends lost 6 bases at V and 10 bases at J; junction bases unmatched: 7. V usage is TRBV2 and J usage is TRBJ1-1; the match to TRBD1 covers 8 bases. This receptor was identified in an older man with acute or convalescent COVID-19. Material: peripheral blood. CDR3 bases: TGTGCCAGCAGACCCACAGGGGGAAGAGCTTTCTTT. Its translation is CASRPTGGRAFF. The full variable domain, with the rest looked up from reference TRBV2 and TRBJ1-1, is EPEVTQTPSHQVTQMGQEVILRCVPISNHLYFYWYRQILGQKVEFLVSFYNNEISEKSEIFDDQFSVERPDGSNFTLKIRSTKLEDSAMYFCASRPTGGRAFFGQGTRLTVV.